This T cell receptor (beta chain) was captured by sequencing in a study of blood T cell repertoires in COVID-19. The table came from immunoSEQ multiplex PCR; TCRdb's copy has only in-frame clones and leaves some out. Seen here are some 50,000 clones, 70% to 90% observed once, and the top ten hold 7% to 10%. CDR3 length: 13 amino acids. Germline CDR1 MNHEY, CDR2 SVGEGT. Trimming cost V 5 bases and J 9 bases, with 14 bases left between them. The chain uses TRBV6-2 or TRBV6-3 and TRBJ2-4, with D perhaps matching TRBD2 (5 bases). The sequenced sample consisted of peripheral blood. This receptor was taken from an older woman with active COVID-19. The CDR3 protein is CASSTGGLGIQYF. DNA for the CDR3: TGTGCCAGCAGTACCGGCGGGTTAGGCATTCAGTACTTC.